These 7 T cell receptor beta chains share one sample of origin, sequenced in a study of control samples from healthy donors and cancer patients. The data were produced by immunoSEQ multiplex PCR, yet TCRdb's version contains in-frame clones alone and is incomplete. The table includes roughly 150,000 clones, almost 90% detected once. Sequenced: blood. Receptors originate from a man between 18 and 35 years old in good health.

The V gene is TRBV6-2 or TRBV6-3, the J gene TRBJ1-4, with D unclear. The CDR3 has 15 amino acids. The germline gives CDR1 MNHEY, CDR2 SVGEGT. V was shortened by 3 bases and J by 7 bases, with 15 bases between the two germline ends. The CDR3 here is CASSYMRPRVEKLFF. CDR3 coding DNA: TGTGCCAGCAGTTATATGAGGCCACGCGTTGAAAAACTGTTTTTT.

The chain has TRBV23-1 and TRBJ2-5; the D is unclear. TRBV23-1 is marked as an open reading frame, function uncertain. This CDR3 comprises 14 residues. Trimming pared 0 bases from V and 3 bases from J, leaving 8 bases between. CDR3 nucleotide sequence: TGCGCCAGCAGTCAATCTAAAGGGAAAGAGACCCAGTACTTC. Its translation: CASSQSKGKETQYF.

This clone was seen a single time. This chain links TRBV5-1 with TRBJ1-3; TRBD1 is a possible D gene (5 bases). Trimming removed 0 bases from V and 3 bases from J, with 13 bases in between. CDR3 length: 16 residues. Per germline, CDR1 SGHRS and CDR2 YFSETQ. CDR3 sequence (DNA): TGCGCCAGCAGCTTGGGAAGGAGGGGACTTGGAAACACCATATATTTT. It translates to CASSLGRRGLGNTIYF.

This chain connects TRBV5-5 to TRBJ1-4; D not resolved. CDR1 is SGHKS, CDR2 YYEKEE, per germline (reference sequence). The CDR3 is 12 residues long. Trimming took off 3 bases at V and 5 bases at J, with 5 bases between the two ends. CDR3 loop: CASSYQNEKLFF. The CDR3 DNA follows: TGTGCCAGCAGCTACCAGAATGAAAAACTGTTTTTT. Full variable domain (missing parts from reference TRBV5-5 and TRBJ1-4): DAGVTQSPTHLIKTRGQQVTLRCSPISGHKSVSWYQQVLGQGPQFIFQYYEKEERGRGNFPDRFSARQFPNYSSELNVNALLLGDSALYLCASSYQNEKLFFGSGTQLSVL.

The gene calls are TRBV5-6 and TRBJ2-7; 8 bases map to TRBD1. In germline, CDR1 is SGHDT, CDR2 YYEEEE. Trimming cost V 0 bases and J 3 bases; bases outside gene matches: 2. The CDR3 has 14 residues. The CDR3 reads CASSLARGLYEQYF. CDR3 DNA sequence: TGTGCCAGCAGCTTGGCCAGGGGGCTCTACGAGCAGTACTTC.

This chain links TRBV7-9 with TRBJ2-5; 7 bases are a match to TRBD1. CDR1 and CDR2 (germline): SEHNR, FQNEAQ (reference sequence). CDR3 length: 14 residues. The V gene end was trimmed by 5 bases and the J gene end by 2 bases; junction bases not matched to a gene: 5. CDR3 in DNA: TGTGCCAGCAGCCGCGGACAGGAGCAAGAGACCCAGTACTTC. It is translated as CASSRGQEQETQYF.

J is TRBJ2-3 and V is TRBV7-3, with TRBD1 matching 7 bases. Germline V gene sequence: CDR1 SGHTA, CDR2 FQGTGA. After removal of 4 bases from V and 3 bases from J, the junction contained 10 bases not matched to a gene. CDR3 length equals 16 residues. DNA for the CDR3: TGTGCCAGCAGCTCCCGGTTTGACAGGGCTACAGATACGCAGTATTTT. Its protein is CASSSRFDRATDTQYF.